These 30 T cell receptor beta chains were sequenced from one sample in a study of identifying expanded T cells in peripheral blood. The repertoire was sequenced with immunoSEQ multiplex PCR; TCRdb's copy has only in-frame clones and lacks some. Altogether about 78,000 clones are present, 84% being singletons, with the ten largest covering 18%. Specimen: blood. All receptors come from a person aged 18 to 75 in good health.

The chain joins TRBV2 to TRBJ2-7, with TRBD1 matching 8 bases. From germline, CDR1 is SNHLY and CDR2 FYNNEI. The CDR3 is 15 residues long. The V gene end was trimmed by 3 bases and the J gene end by 3 bases; junction bases not matched to a gene: 7. CDR3: CASSDPGTGYYEQYF. Here the CDR3 DNA reads TGTGCCAGCAGTGACCCGGGGACAGGTTACTACGAGCAGTACTTC.

The gene calls are TRBV7-2 and TRBJ2-7; 12 bases agree with TRBD2. Germline CDR1 is SGHTA and CDR2 is FQGNSA. With 4 bases clipped from V and 1 base from J, the junction kept 5 bases outside the gene matches. The CDR3 runs 16 residues. CDR3 DNA: TGTGCCAGCAGCTCGCTAGCGGGAGGGGGATCCTACGAGCAGTACTTC. It translates to CASSSLAGGGSYEQYF.

The chain employs TRBV7-9 and TRBJ2-7; 10 bases are a match to TRBD1. V lost 6 bases and J lost 1; bases outside the gene matches: 3. CDR1 and CDR2 from the germline V gene are SEHNR and FQNEAQ (reference sequence). CDR3 length: 14 residues. In DNA, the CDR3 is TGTGCCAGCAGGGGGGGACAGGGGTCCTACGAGCAGTACTTC. This gives the protein CASRGGQGSYEQYF.

This rearrangement joins TRBV11-3 to TRBJ2-7; D unclear. Germline assignment: CDR1 SGHNT and CDR2 YENEEA. The CDR3 contains 13 residues. Trimming took 5 bases from V and 0 from J, leaving 8 bases between them. The CDR3 loop reads CASSQWDSYEQYF. CDR3 sequence (DNA): TGTGCCAGCAGCCAATGGGACTCCTACGAGCAGTACTTC.

The CDR3 sequence is CASSFPQGGYTF. In DNA, the CDR3 is TGTGCCAGCAGTTTCCCACAGGGGGGCTACACCTTC. The chain combines TRBV27 with TRBJ1-2, with TRBD1 identical over 7 bases. The CDR3 runs to 12 residues. Germline V gene lookup returns CDR1 MNHEY and CDR2 SMNVEV (reference sequence). V was clipped by 3 bases and J by 8 bases; unmatched bases: 3.

The rearrangement joins TRBV30 to TRBJ2-1; TRBD1 or TRBD2 may be the D gene (5 bases each). The CDR3 loop spans 13 amino acids. The V gene's germline CDR1 is GTSNPN and CDR2 SVGIG (reference sequence). Deletions cut 7 bases from V and 4 bases from J, with 14 bases between. CDR3 nucleotides: TGTGCCTCGAACCGGGACGGTTACAATGAGCAGTTCTTC. Residues: CASNRDGYNEQFF.

This clone was counted only a few times. The V and J genes are TRBV29-1 and TRBJ1-5; weak D call: TRBD1 (5 bases). V dropped 7 bases and J dropped 0 bases, with 16 bases sitting between them. Germline V gene data show CDR1 as SQVTM and CDR2 as ANQGSEA. CDR3 length equals 15 residues. CDR3 coding DNA: TGCAGCGCCCAGATAGGGGCGGGTAGCAATCAGCCCCAGCATTTT. Translation: CSAQIGAGSNQPQHF.

The chain joins TRBV18 to TRBJ1-1, with D possibly TRBD1 on 5 matching bases. V lost 7 bases and J lost 0, with 9 bases in between. The CDR3 covers 13 residues. Germline V CDR1 and CDR2: KGHSH, LQKENI. CDR3 amino acids: CASWQGVNTEAFF. CDR3 DNA: TGTGCCAGCTGGCAGGGCGTGAACACTGAAGCTTTCTTT. Drawing the rest from reference TRBV18 and TRBJ1-1, the complete variable domain is NAGVMQNPRHLVRRRGQEARLRCSPMKGHSHVYWYRQLPEEGLKFMVYLQKENIIDESGMPKERFSAEFPKEGPSILRIQQVVRGDSAAYFCASWQGVNTEAFFGQGTRLTVV.

The J gene is TRBJ1-5, the V gene TRBV7-2; D unresolved. This CDR3 is built from 15 residues. V gave up 1 base and J gave up 0 bases, with 7 bases separating them. In germline, CDR1 is SGHTA, CDR2 FQGNSA. The CDR3 loop is CASSLEGGSNQPQHF. The CDR3 DNA reads TGTGCCAGCAGCTTAGAGGGCGGTAGCAATCAGCCCCAGCATTTT.

V gene TRBV5-1 combines with J gene TRBJ2-1; 10 nucleotides line up with TRBD2. The V segment lost 5 bases and the J segment 8 bases; nucleotides outside the gene matches: 4. In germline, CDR1 is SGHRS, CDR2 YFSETQ. CDR3 length equals 13 residues. The CDR3 nucleotides are TGCGCCAGCAGTCTAGCGGGAGTCGATGAGCAGTTCTTC. Translation: CASSLAGVDEQFF.

This clone was picked up one time. V gene TRBV30 combines with J gene TRBJ1-3; D uncertain. This CDR3 is built from 17 residues. V lost 0 bases to trimming and J lost 0 bases, with 15 bases between them. Germline CDR1 reads GTSNPN; CDR2 reads SVGIG (reference sequence). The DNA for the CDR3 is TGTGCCTGGAGTGTAACTGGAAGCCAGCCCTCTGGAAACACCATATATTTT. As protein: CAWSVTGSQPSGNTIYF.

The CDR3 sequence: CASTATGEKKSYEQYF. For the CDR3, the DNA is TGTGCCAGCACCGCGACAGGGGAAAAGAAATCGTACGAGCAGTACTTC. The chain recombines TRBV6-6 with TRBJ2-7; TRBD1 agrees at 8 bases. The CDR3 loop spans 16 amino acids. The germline CDR1 and CDR2 sequences are MNHNY and SVGAGI (reference sequence). J was trimmed by 4 bases and V by 7 bases; bases with no gene match: 15.

The chain links TRBV5-6 to TRBJ2-7; 9 bases are a match to TRBD2. Germline CDR1 is SGHDT and CDR2 is YYEEEE. This CDR3 spans 15 amino acids. The junction had 9 bases not matched to a gene; V was cut back by 4 bases and J by 4 bases. CDR3 protein: CASSPSVAGVYEQYF. The CDR3 DNA reads as TGTGCCAGCAGCCCCTCAGTAGCGGGAGTATACGAGCAGTACTTC.

The chain employs TRBV4-1 and TRBJ2-7; D uncertain. Germline assignment: CDR1 MGHRA and CDR2 YSYEKL. Between the trimmed V and J ends, which lost 0 bases and 1 base, there was a span of 7 bases. The CDR3 length is 14 residues. CDR3 residues: CASSQDLGSYEQYF. The CDR3, as DNA: TGCGCCAGCAGCCAAGATCTAGGTTCCTACGAGCAGTACTTC.

This clone was seen once. This rearrangement joins TRBV10-3 to TRBJ1-1, with 9 positions matching TRBD1. CDR3 length equals 13 residues. CDR1 and CDR2 from the germline V gene are ENHRY and SYGVKD. After removal of 8 bases from V and 0 bases from J, the junction contained 1 base not matched to a gene. In DNA form, the CDR3 reads TGTGCCATCGGACAGGGGTTGAACACTGAAGCTTTCTTT. It encodes CAIGQGLNTEAFF.

The chain combines TRBV4-3 with TRBJ2-7, with 10 bases lining up with TRBD2. The CDR3 covers 15 residues. Germline CDR1 reads LGHNA; CDR2 reads YSLEER. J gave up 4 bases and V 1 base, and 4 bases lay outside the gene matches. The CDR3 sequence is CASSQAPGLAYEQYF. As DNA, the CDR3 is TGCGCCAGCAGCCAAGCCCCGGGACTAGCGTACGAGCAGTACTTC.

The rearrangement uses TRBV30 and TRBJ1-6, with D maybe TRBD1 (6 bases). Trimming removed 2 bases at V and 8 bases at J, with 16 bases between. This CDR3 has 15 residues. CDR1 GTSNPN and CDR2 SVGIG come from the germline V gene (reference sequence). CDR3 amino acids: CAWSTLQGTHSPLHF. Written as DNA, the CDR3 is TGTGCCTGGAGTACCCTACAGGGTACGCATTCACCCCTCCACTTT.

This clone was recorded once. The CDR3 DNA sequence: TGTGCCAGCAGCTTAGCGCTAGGTGCAGATACGCAGTATTTT. Protein sequence: CASSLALGADTQYF. V gene TRBV7-6 combines with J gene TRBJ2-3; D unresolved. The length of the CDR3 is 14 residues. The V gene's germline CDR1 is SGHVS and CDR2 FNYEAQ. With 0 bases removed from V and 4 bases from J, the gap between germline ends came to 8 bases.

The V call is TRBV10-1, the J call TRBJ2-1; D might be TRBD1 (5 bases). The CDR3 length is 17 residues. Germline loops: CDR1 WNHNN, CDR2 SYGVQD (reference sequence). Trimming shortened V by 6 bases and J by 3 bases, and 21 bases separated the two germline ends. As DNA, the CDR3 is TGCGCCAGCAGCGAGATAATTGGACAAGGTTACTACAATGAGCAGTTCTTC. Its translation is CASSEIIGQGYYNEQFF.

The chain has TRBV28 and TRBJ2-7; D gene unclear. CDR1 is MDHEN and CDR2 is SYDVKM in the germline V gene. The CDR3 spans 13 residues. Trimming left V 2 bases short and J 2 bases short, with 7 bases between. The CDR3 spells CASSLGSPYEQYF. The CDR3 coding sequence is TGTGCCAGCAGTTTAGGCAGTCCCTACGAGCAGTACTTC.

This clone has just a few counts. The chain combines TRBV7-2 with TRBJ1-1; the match to TRBD1 covers 8 bases. V lost 5 bases, J lost 0 bases, and 11 bases stayed unmatched. CDR1 is SGHTA and CDR2 is FQGNSA in the germline V gene. This CDR3 has 17 amino acids. CDR3 protein: CASSAEDRDNMNTEAFF. In DNA, the CDR3 is TGTGCCAGCAGCGCCGAGGACAGGGACAATATGAACACTGAAGCTTTCTTT.

The chain recombines TRBV4-3 with TRBJ2-3; D is uncertain. The V gene lost 1 base and the J gene lost 0 bases, with 5 bases spanning the gap. The CDR3 covers 14 residues. Looked up from germline, CDR1 is LGHNA and CDR2 is YSLEER. The CDR3 region is CASSQVSSTDTQYF. The CDR3 nucleotides are TGCGCCAGCAGCCAAGTTTCGAGCACAGATACGCAGTATTTT.

This clone was seen only once. This rearrangement joins TRBV2 to TRBJ2-5, with 7 bases fitting TRBD2. V lost 3 bases and J lost 6; bases outside the gene matches: 7. The CDR3 spans 14 residues. CDR1 and CDR2 from the germline V gene are SNHLY and FYNNEI. The CDR3 region is CASSEGGRGQTQYF. DNA of the CDR3: TGTGCCAGCAGTGAGGGCGGGAGAGGGCAGACCCAGTACTTC. The variable domain in full, completed from reference TRBV2 and TRBJ2-5, reads EPEVTQTPSHQVTQMGQEVILRCVPISNHLYFYWYRQILGQKVEFLVSFYNNEISEKSEIFDDQFSVERPDGSNFTLKIRSTKLEDSAMYFCASSEGGRGQTQYFGPGTRLLVL.

The CDR3 loop reads CASRLSGTSGVYNEQFF. CDR3 nucleotide sequence: TGTGCCAGCAGGCTATCAGGGACTAGCGGGGTGTACAATGAGCAGTTCTTC. The chain employs TRBV25-1 and TRBJ2-1, with 13 bases aligning to TRBD2. This CDR3 contains 17 residues. The trim removed 6 bases at V and 4 bases at J, leaving 9 bases unmatched. The germline CDR1 and CDR2 sequences are MGHDK and SYGVNS.

V gene TRBV2 combines with J gene TRBJ2-3, with 9 bases aligning to TRBD2. This CDR3 has 15 residues. Germline V CDR1 and CDR2: SNHLY, FYNNEI. V was clipped by 8 bases and J by 3 bases; unmatched bases: 9. The CDR3 nucleotides read TGTGCCAGCTCCGGGACTAGCTGGTTTACAGATACGCAGTATTTT. Protein: CASSGTSWFTDTQYF.

The rearrangement uses TRBV14 and TRBJ2-5, with 8 bases matching TRBD2. The ends lost 1 base at V and 1 base at J; junction bases unmatched: 8. The germline gives CDR1 SGHDN, CDR2 FVKESK. The CDR3 runs to 17 residues. The CDR3 nucleotides read TGTGCCAGCAGCCAAGTTGTTAGCGGGGACTTCCAAGAGACCCAGTACTTC. Protein: CASSQVVSGDFQETQYF.

The chain couples TRBV6-5 to TRBJ1-5; 9 bases fit TRBD1. The CDR3 totals 14 residues. V dropped 6 bases and J dropped 5; count of bases not matched to a gene: 5. The germline CDR1 and CDR2 sequences are MNHEY and SVGAGI. The CDR3 reads CASSPTGGHQPQHF. The CDR3 nucleotides are TGTGCCAGCAGCCCGACAGGGGGGCATCAGCCCCAGCATTTT.

The rearrangement links TRBV11-2 to TRBJ2-7, with 7 bases matching TRBD2. V dropped 0 bases and J dropped 5; count of bases not matched to a gene: 4. This CDR3 is built from 14 residues. Germline V gene lookup returns CDR1 SGHAT and CDR2 FQNNGV. The CDR3 is CASSLDGRWDEQYF. The DNA of the CDR3 is TGTGCCAGCAGCTTAGACGGGAGGTGGGACGAGCAGTACTTC.

The rearrangement uses TRBV19 and TRBJ1-2; 12 bases are shared with TRBD1. This CDR3 region has 15 residues. The V and J ends lost 4 bases and 8 bases, in that order; junction bases with no gene match: 8. The germline V gene encodes CDR1 LNHDA and CDR2 SQIVND (reference sequence). The DNA for the CDR3 is TGTGCCAGTAGTACGAGCCCAGGGACAGGGGGCGGCTACACCTTC. This translates into CASSTSPGTGGGYTF.

V usage is TRBV28 and J usage is TRBJ2-7; D is uncertain. With 4 bases removed from V and 0 bases from J, the gap between germline ends came to 10 bases. Germline CDR1 and CDR2: MDHEN and SYDVKM. The CDR3 is made up of 14 amino acids. Written as DNA, the CDR3 is TGTGCCAGCAGTTGGTTACAGTTCTCCTACGAGCAGTACTTC. Protein product: CASSWLQFSYEQYF. The entire variable domain, with the rest obtained from reference TRBV28 and TRBJ2-7, is as follows: DVKVTQSSRYLVKRTGEKVFLECVQDMDHENMFWYRQDPGLGLRLIYFSYDVKMKEKGDIPEGYSVSREKKERFSLILESASTNQTSMYLCASSWLQFSYEQYFGPGTRLTVT.